This T cell receptor (beta chain) was captured in a study of cytomegalovirus exposure and HLA in healthy donors. About this clone: Its target is unknown.

The V gene lost 0 bases and the J gene lost 8 bases, with 22 bases spanning the gap. Per the germline V gene, CDR1 is SGHVS and CDR2 is FQNEAQ. The CDR3 sequence is 17 residues long. PCR primers comprised 60 Vbeta and 13 Jbeta primers. The assay was immunoSEQ multiplex PCR, and TCRdb's table has in-frame clones only and misses some. The data contain 99,000 or so clones, roughly 76% of them seen just once; the ten biggest clones take up 6.9%. Notes on the study in general: In most subjects, TCR beta sequences reportedly gave accurate predictions of HLA-A and HLA-B alleles. Analysis was carried out at a later point, and it linked a missense DCLRE1C variant to TCR beta V- and J-gene trimming. For most TCR sequences rarity was the rule, although some public TCRs occurred in many donors. Analyzed later, association rates of TCRs varied across HLA loci, with DRB1 most and HLA-C fewest.

This receptor was obtained from a man younger than 45 in good health and CMV-seropositive. V and J are TRBV7-8 and TRBJ1-2; the D is unclear. The sequenced sample consisted of PBMCs. This CDR3 is CASSLARLFMYAEGYTF. CDR3 sequence (DNA): TGTGCCAGCAGCTTAGCTAGATTGTTTATGTACGCGGAGGGCTACACCTTC.